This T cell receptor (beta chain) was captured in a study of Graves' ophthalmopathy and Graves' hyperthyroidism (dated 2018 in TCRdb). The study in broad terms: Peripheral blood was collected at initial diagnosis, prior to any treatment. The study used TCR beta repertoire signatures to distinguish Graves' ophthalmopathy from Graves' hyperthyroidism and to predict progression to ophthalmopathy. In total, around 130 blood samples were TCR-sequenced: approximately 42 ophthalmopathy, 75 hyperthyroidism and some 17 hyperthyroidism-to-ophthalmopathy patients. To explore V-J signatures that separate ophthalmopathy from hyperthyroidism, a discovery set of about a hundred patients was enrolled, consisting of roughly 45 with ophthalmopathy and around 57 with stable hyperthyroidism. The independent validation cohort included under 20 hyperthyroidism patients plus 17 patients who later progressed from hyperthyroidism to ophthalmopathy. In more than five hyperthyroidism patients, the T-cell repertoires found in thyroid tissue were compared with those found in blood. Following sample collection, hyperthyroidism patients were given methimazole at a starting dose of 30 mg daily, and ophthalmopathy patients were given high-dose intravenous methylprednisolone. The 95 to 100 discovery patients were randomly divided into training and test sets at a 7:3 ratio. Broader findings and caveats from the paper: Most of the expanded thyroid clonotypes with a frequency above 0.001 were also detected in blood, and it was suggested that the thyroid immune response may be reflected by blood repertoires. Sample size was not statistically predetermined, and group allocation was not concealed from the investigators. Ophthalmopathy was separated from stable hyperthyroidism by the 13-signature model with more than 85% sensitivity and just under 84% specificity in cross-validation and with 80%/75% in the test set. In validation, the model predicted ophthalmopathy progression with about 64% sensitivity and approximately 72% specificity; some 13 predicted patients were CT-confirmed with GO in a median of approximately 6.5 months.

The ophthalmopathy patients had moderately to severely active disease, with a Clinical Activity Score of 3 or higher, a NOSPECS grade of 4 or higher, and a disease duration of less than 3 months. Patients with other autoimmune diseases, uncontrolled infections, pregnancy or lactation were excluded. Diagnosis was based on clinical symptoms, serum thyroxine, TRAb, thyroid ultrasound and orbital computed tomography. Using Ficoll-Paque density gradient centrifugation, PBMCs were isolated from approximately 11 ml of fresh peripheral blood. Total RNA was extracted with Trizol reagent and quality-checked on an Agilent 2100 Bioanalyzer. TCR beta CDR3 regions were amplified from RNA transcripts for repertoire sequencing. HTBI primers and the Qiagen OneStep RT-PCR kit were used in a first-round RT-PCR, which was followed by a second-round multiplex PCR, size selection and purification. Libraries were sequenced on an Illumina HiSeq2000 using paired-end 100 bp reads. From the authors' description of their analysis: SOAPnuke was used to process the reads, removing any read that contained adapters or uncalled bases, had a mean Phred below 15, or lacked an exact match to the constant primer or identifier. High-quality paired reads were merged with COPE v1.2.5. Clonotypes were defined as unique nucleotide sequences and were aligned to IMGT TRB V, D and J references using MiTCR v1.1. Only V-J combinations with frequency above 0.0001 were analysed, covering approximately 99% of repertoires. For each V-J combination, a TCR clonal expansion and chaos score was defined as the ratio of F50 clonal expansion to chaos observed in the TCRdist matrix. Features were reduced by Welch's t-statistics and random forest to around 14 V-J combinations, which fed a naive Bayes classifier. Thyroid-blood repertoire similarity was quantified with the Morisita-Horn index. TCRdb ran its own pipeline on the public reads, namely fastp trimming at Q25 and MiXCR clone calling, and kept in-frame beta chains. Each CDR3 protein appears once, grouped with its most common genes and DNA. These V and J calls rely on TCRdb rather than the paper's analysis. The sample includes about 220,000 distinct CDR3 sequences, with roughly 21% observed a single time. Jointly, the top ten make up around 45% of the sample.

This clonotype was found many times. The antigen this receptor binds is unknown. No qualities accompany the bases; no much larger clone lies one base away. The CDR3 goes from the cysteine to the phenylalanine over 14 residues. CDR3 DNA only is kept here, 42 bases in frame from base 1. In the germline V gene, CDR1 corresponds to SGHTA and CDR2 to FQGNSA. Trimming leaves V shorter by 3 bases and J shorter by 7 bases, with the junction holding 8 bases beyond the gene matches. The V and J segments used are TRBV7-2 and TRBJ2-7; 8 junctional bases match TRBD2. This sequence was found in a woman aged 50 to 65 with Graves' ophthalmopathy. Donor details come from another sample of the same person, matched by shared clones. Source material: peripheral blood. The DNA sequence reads TGTGCCAGCAGCTTTTCGGGAGGGGCTAGGGAGCAGTACTTC. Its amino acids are CASSFSGGAREQYF.